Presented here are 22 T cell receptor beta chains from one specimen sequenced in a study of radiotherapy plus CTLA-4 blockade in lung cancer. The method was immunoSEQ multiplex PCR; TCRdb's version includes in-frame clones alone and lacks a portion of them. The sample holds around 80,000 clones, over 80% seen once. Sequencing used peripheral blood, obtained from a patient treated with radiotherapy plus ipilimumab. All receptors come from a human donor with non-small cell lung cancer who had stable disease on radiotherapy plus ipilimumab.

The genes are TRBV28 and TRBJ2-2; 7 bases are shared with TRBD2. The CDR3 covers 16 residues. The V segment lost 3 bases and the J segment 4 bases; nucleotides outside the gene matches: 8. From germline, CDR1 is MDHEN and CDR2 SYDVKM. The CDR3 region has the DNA TGTGCCAGCAGTTTCCGGCCCGGGAGGCGCACCGGGGAGCTGTTTTTT. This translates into CASSFRPGRRTGELFF.

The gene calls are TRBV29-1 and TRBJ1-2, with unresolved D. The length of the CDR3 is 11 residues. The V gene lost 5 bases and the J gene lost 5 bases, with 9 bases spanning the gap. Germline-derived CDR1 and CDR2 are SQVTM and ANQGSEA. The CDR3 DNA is TGCAGCGTTTTGACAAGATATGGCTACACCTTC. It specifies CSVLTRYGYTF. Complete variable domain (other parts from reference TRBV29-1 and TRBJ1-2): SAVISQKPSRDICQRGTSLTIQCQVDSQVTMMFWYRQQPGQSLTLIATANQGSEATYESGFVIDKFPISRPNLTFSTLTVSNMSPEDSSIYLCSVLTRYGYTFGSGTRLTVV.

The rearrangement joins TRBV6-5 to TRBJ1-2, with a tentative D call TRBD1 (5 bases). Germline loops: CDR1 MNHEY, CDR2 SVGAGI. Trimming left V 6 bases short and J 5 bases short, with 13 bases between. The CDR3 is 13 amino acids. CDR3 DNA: TGTGCCAGCAGGACGGGGGGGGATTATGGCTACACCTTC. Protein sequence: CASRTGGDYGYTF.

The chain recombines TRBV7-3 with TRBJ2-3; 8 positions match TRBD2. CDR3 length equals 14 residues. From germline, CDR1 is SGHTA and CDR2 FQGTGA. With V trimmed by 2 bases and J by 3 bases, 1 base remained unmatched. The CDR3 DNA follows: TGTGCCAGCAGCTTAGCGGGAGGTACAGATACGCAGTATTTT. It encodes CASSLAGGTDTQYF.

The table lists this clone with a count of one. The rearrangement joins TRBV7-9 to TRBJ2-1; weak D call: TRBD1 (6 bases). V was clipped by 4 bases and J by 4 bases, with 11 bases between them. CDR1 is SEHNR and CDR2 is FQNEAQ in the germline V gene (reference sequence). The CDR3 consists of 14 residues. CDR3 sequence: CASSSTQGYNEQFF. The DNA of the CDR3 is TGTGCCAGCAGCTCGACTCAGGGGTACAATGAGCAGTTCTTC.

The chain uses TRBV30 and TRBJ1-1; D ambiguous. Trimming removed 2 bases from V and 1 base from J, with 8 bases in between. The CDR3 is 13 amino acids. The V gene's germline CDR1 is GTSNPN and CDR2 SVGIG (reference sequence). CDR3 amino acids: CAWSLHKNTEAFF. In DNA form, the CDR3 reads TGTGCCTGGAGTTTACATAAGAACACTGAAGCTTTCTTT.

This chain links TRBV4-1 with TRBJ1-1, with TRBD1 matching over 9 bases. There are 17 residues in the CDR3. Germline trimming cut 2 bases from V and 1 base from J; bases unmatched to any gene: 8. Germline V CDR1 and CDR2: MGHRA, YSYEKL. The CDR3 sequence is CASSQKRGTGTNTEAFF. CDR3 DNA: TGCGCCAGCAGCCAAAAAAGAGGGACAGGGACGAACACTGAAGCTTTCTTT.

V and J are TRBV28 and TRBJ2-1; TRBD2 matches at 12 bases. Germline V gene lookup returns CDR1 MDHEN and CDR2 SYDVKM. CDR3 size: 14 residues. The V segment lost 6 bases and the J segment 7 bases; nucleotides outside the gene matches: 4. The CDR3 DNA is TGTGCCAGCAGCCCTAGCGGGGGGGTAAATGAGCAGTTCTTC. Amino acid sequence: CASSPSGGVNEQFF.

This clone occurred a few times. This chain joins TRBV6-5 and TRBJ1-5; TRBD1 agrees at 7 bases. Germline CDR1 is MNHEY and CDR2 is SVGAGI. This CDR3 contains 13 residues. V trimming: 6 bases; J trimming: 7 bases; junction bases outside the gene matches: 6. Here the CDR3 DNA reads TGTGCCAGCAGCCAAGACAGGGCCCAGCCCCAGCATTTT. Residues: CASSQDRAQPQHF.

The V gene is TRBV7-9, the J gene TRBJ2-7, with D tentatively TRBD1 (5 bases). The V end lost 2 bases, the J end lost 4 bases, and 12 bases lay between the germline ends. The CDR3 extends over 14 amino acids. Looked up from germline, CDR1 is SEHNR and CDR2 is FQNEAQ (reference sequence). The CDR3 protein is CASSLPGYRYEQYF. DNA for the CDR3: TGTGCCAGCAGCTTACCAGGGTATAGGTACGAGCAGTACTTC.

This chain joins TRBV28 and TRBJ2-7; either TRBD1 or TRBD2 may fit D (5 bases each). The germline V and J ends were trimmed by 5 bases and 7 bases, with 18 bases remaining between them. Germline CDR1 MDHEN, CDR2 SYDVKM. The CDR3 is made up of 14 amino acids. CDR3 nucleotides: TGTGCCAGCAGTCACCGGGACCCAGGTCGAGAGCAGTACTTC. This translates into CASSHRDPGREQYF.

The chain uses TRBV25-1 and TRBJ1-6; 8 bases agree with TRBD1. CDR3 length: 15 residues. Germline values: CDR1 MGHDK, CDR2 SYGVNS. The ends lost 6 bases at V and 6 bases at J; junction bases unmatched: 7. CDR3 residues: CASRPRTGSNSPLHF. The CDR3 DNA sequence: TGTGCCAGCAGGCCTAGGACAGGGAGTAATTCACCCCTCCACTTT.

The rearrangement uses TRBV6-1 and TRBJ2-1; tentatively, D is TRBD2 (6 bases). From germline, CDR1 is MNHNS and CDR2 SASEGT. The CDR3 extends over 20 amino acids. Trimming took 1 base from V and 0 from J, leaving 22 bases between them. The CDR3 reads CASSEEQSGRGMSSYNEQFF. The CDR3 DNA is TGTGCCAGCAGTGAAGAGCAGTCAGGGCGGGGTATGAGCTCCTACAATGAGCAGTTCTTC.

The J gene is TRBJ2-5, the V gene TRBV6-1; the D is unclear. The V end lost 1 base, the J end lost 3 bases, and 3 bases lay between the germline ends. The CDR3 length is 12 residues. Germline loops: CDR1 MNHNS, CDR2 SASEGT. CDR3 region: CASSEEEETQYF. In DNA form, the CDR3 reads TGTGCCAGCAGTGAAGAAGAAGAGACCCAGTACTTC.

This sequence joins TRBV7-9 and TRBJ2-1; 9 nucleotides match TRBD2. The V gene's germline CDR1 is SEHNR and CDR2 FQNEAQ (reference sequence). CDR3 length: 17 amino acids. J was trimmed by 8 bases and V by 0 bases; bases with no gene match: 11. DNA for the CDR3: TGTGCCAGCAGCTTAGCTCCCGGGACTAGCCCCTTTTATGAGCAGTTCTTC. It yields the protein CASSLAPGTSPFYEQFF.

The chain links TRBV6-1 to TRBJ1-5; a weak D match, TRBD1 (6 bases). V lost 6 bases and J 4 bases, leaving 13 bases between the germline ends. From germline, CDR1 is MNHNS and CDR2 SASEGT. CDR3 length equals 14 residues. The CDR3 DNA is TGTGCCAGCAGGGCCGGACAGAAAAATCAGCCCCAGCATTTT. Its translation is CASRAGQKNQPQHF.

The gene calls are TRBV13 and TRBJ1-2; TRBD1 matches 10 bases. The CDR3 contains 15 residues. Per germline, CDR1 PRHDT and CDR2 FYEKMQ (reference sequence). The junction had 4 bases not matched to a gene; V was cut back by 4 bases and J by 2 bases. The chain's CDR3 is CASSSPDRGNYGYTF. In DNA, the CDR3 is TGTGCCAGCAGCTCACCGGACAGGGGGAACTATGGCTACACCTTC.

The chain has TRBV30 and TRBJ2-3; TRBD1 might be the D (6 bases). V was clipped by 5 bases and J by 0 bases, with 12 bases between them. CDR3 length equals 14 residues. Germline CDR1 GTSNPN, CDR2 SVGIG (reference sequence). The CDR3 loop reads CAWLRDKSTDTQYF. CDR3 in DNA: TGTGCCTGGCTTCGGGACAAGAGCACAGATACGCAGTATTTT.

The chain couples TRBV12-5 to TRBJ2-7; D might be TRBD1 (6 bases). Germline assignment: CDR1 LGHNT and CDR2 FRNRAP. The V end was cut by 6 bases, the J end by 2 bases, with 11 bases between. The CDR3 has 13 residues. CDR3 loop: CASGRDTTYEQYF. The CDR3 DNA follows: TGTGCTAGTGGAAGGGACACAACCTACGAGCAGTACTTC.

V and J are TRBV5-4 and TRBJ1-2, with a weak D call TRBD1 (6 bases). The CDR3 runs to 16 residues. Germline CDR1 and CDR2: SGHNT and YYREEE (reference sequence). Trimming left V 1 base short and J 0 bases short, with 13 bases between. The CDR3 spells CASSLMTGLANYGYTF. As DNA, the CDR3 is TGTGCCAGCAGCTTGATGACAGGCTTAGCTAACTATGGCTACACCTTC.

CDR3 region: CASRVTDRSNQPQHF. The CDR3, as DNA: TGTGCCAGTAGAGTCACGGACAGAAGCAATCAGCCCCAGCATTTT. The chain carries TRBV19 and TRBJ1-5; D perhaps matches TRBD1 (6 bases). The CDR3 runs to 15 residues. Trimming took off 6 bases at V and 1 base at J, with 13 bases between the two ends. The germline V gene encodes CDR1 LNHDA and CDR2 SQIVND (reference sequence).

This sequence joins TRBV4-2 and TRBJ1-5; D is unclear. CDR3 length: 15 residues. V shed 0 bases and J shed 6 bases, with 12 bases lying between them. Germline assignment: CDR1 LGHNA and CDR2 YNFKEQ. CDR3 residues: CASSQDVGIGQPQHF. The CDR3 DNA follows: TGTGCCAGCAGCCAAGATGTGGGGATCGGTCAGCCCCAGCATTTT.